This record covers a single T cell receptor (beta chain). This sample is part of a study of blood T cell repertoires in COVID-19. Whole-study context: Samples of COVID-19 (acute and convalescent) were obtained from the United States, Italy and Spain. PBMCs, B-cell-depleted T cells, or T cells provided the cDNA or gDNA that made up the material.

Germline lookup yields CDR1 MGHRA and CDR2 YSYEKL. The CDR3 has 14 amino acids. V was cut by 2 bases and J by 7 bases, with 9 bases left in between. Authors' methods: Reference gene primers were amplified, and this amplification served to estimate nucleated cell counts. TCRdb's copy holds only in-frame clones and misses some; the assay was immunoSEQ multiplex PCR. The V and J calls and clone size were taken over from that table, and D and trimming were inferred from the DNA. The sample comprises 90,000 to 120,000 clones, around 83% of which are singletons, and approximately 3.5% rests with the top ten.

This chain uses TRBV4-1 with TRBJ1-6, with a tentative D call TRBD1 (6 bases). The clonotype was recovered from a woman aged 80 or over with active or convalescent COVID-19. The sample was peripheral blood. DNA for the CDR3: TGCGCCAGCAGCCAACAGGGGCTGAATTCACCCCTCCACTTT. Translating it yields CASSQQGLNSPLHF.